This record covers a single T cell receptor (beta chain). Its antigen is not known. TCRdb's table, derived via immunoSEQ multiplex PCR, lists solely in-frame clones and lacks some. This sample yields 80,000 to 130,000 clones, of which approximately 90% are seen a single time; approximately 0.71% belongs to the top ten. These data originate in a study of siplizumab effects on memory and regulatory T cells. General study results and limits: It seemed that naive T cells were more diverse than memory cells and were major contributors to the alloresponse.

The clonotype originates from a human donor in good health. Sequencing was carried out using Tregs sorted from blood.

As DNA, the CDR3 is TGCGCCAGCAGCTTGGGCTACAGCTCCTACGAGCAGTACTTC. It codes for CASSLGYSSYEQYF. V and J are TRBV5-1 and TRBJ2-7; D gene ambiguous. Looked up from germline, CDR1 is SGHRS and CDR2 is YFSETQ. This CDR3 is built from 14 residues. The germline V and J ends were trimmed by 0 bases and 0 bases, with 7 bases remaining between them.